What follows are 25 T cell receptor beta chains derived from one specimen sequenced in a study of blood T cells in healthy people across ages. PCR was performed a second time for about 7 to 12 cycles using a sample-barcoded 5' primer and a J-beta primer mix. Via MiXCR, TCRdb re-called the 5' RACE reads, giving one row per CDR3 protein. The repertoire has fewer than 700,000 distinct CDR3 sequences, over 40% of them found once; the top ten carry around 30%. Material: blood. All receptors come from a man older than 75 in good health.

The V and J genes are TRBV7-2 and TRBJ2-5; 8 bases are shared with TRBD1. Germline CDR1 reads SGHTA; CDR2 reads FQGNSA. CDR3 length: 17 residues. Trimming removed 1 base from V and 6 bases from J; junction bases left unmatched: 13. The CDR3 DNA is TGTGCCAGCAGCTTAGATGGGGGCAGGGGGCTGCTCCAGACCCAGTACTTC. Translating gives CASSLDGGRGLLQTQYF.

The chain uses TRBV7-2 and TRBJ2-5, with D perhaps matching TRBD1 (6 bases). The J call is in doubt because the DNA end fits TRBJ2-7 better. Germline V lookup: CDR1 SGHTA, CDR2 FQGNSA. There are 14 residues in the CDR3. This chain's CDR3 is CASSFRGHQDEQYF. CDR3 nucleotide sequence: TGTGCCAGCAGCTTTAGGGGACACCAGGACGAGCAGTACTTC.

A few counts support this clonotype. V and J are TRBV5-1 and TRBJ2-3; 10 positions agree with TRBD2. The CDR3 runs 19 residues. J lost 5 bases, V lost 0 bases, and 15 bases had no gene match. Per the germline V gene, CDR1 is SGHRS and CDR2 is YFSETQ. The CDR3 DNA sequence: TGCGCCAGCAGCTTGGTGTCAGGGTTGGCACTAGCGGGAAAAGATACGCAGTATTTT. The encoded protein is CASSLVSGLALAGKDTQYF.

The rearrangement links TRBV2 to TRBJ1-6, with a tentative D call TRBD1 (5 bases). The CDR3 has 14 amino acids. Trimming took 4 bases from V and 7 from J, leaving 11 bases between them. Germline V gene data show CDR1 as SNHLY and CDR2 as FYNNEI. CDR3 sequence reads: CASSGEGTNSPLHF. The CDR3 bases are TGTGCCAGCAGTGGGGAAGGGACCAATTCACCCCTCCACTTT.

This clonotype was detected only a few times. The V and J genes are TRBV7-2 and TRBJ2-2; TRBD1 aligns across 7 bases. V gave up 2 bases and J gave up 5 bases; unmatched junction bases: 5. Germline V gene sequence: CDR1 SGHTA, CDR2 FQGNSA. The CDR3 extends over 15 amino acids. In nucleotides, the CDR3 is TGTGCCAGCAGCTTAAACAGGGGAGTTACCGGGGAGCTGTTTTTT. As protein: CASSLNRGVTGELFF.

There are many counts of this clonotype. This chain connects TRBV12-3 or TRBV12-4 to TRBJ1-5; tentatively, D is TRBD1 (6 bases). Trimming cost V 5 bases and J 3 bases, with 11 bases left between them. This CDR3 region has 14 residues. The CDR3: CASSTQGSNQPQHF. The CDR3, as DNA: TGTGCCAGCAGTACCCAGGGGTCCAATCAGCCCCAGCATTTT.

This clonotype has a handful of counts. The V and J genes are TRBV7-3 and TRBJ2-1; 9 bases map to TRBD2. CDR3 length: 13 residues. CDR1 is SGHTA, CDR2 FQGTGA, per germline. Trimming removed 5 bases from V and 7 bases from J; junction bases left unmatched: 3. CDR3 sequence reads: CASSVLAGNEQFF. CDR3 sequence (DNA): TGTGCCAGCAGCGTTCTAGCGGGGAATGAGCAGTTCTTC.

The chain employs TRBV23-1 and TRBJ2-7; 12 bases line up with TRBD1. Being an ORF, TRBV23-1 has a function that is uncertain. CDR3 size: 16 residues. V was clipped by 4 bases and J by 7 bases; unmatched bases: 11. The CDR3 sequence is CASSRDRGLSYNEQYF. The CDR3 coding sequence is TGCGCCAGCAGTCGGGACAGGGGGCTGTCCTACAATGAGCAGTACTTC.

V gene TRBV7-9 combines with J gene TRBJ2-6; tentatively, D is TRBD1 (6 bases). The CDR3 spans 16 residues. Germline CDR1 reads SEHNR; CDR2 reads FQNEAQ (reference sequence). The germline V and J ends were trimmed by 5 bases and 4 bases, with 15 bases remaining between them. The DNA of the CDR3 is TGTGCCAGCAGCAAGACAGGTACCGTGGGGGCCAACGTCCTGACTTTC. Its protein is CASSKTGTVGANVLTF. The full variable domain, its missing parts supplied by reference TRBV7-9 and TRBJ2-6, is DTGVSQNPRHKITKRGQNVTFRCDPISEHNRLYWYRQTLGQGPEFLTYFQNEAQLEKSRLLSDRFSAERPKGSFSTLEIQRTEQGDSAMYLCASSKTGTVGANVLTFGAGSRLTVL.

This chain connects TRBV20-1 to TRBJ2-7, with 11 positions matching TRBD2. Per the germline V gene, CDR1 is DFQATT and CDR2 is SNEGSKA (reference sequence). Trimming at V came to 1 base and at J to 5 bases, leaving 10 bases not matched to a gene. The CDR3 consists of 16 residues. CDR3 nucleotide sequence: TGCAGTGCTAGAGTGTCGCATAGCGGGAGGGGTGACGAGCAGTACTTC. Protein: CSARVSHSGRGDEQYF.

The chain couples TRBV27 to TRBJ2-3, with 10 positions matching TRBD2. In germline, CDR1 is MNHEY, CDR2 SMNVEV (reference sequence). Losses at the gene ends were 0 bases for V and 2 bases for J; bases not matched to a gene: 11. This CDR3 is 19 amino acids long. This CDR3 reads CASSLSRLAGETSTDTQYF. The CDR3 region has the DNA TGTGCCAGCAGTTTATCGCGGCTAGCGGGAGAGACTTCCACAGATACGCAGTATTTT.

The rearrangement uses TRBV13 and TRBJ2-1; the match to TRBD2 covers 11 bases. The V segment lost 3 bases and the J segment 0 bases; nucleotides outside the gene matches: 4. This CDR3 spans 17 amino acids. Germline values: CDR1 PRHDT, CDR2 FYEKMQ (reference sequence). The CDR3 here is CASSFSGRAVSYNEQFF. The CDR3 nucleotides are TGTGCCAGCAGCTTTAGCGGGAGGGCCGTCTCCTACAATGAGCAGTTCTTC.

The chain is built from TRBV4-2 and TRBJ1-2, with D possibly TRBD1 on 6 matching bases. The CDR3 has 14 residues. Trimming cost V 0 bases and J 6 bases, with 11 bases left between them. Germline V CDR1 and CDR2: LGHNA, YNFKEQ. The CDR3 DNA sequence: TGTGCCAGCAGCCAAGATGACAGGATAAATGGCTACACCTTC. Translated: CASSQDDRINGYTF.

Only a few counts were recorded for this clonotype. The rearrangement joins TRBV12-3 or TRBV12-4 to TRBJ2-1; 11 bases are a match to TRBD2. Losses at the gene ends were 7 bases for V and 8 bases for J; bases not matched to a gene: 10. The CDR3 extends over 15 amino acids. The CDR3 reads CASTISGGAIDEQFF. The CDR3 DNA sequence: TGTGCCAGCACCATTAGCGGGGGGGCCATCGATGAGCAGTTCTTC.

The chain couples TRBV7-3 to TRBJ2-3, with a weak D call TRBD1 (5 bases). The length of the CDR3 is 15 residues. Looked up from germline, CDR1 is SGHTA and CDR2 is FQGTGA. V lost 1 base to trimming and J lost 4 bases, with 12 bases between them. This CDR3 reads CASSLMVQGPDTQYF. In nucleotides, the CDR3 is TGTGCCAGCAGCTTAATGGTCCAGGGCCCAGATACGCAGTATTTT.

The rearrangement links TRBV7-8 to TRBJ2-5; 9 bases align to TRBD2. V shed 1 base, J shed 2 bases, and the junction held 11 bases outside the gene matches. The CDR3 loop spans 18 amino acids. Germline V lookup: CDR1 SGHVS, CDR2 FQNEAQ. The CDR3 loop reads CASSLDGWASGAQETQYF. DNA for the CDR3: TGTGCCAGCAGCTTAGACGGGTGGGCTAGCGGGGCTCAAGAGACCCAGTACTTC.

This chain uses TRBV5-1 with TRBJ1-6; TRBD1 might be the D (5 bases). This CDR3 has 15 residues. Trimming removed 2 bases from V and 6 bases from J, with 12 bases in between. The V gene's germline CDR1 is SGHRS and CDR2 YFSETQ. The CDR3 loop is CASSFRQNSNSPLHF. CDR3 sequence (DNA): TGCGCCAGCAGCTTCCGACAGAATTCTAATTCACCCCTCCACTTT.

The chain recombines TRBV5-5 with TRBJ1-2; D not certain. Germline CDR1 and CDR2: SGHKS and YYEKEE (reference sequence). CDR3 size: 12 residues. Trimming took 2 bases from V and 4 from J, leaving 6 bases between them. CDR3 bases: TGTGCCAGCAGCTTCAATTTCTATGGCTACACCTTC. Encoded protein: CASSFNFYGYTF. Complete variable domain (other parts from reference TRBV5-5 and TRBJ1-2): DAGVTQSPTHLIKTRGQQVTLRCSPISGHKSVSWYQQVLGQGPQFIFQYYEKEERGRGNFPDRFSARQFPNYSSELNVNALLLGDSALYLCASSFNFYGYTFGSGTRLTVV.

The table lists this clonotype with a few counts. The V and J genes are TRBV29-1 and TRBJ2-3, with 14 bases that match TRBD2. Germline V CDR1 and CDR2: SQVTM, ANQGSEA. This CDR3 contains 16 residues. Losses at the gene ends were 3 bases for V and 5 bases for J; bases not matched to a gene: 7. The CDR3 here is CSVEGTSGGTLDTQYF. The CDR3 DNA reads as TGCAGCGTTGAGGGGACTAGCGGGGGTACCCTAGATACGCAGTATTTT.

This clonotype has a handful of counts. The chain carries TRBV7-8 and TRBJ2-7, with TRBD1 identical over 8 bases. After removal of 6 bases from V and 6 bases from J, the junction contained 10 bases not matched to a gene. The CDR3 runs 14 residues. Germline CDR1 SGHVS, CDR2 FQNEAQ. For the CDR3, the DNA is TGTGCCAGCAGTACGGACAGGGACGGGGGCGAGCAGTACTTC. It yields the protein CASSTDRDGGEQYF.

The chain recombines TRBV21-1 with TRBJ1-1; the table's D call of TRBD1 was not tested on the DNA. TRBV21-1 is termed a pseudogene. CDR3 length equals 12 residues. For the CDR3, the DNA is TGTGCCAGGGTGGGGCGAGGCGAGGGAGCTTTCTTT. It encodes CARVGRGEGAFF.

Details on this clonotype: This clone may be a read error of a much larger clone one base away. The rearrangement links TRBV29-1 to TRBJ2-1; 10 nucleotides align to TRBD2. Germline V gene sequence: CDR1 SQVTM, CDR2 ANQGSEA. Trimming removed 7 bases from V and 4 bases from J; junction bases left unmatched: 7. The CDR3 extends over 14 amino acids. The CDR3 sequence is CSAPLAGLYNEQFF. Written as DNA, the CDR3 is TGCAGCGCCCCACTAGCGGGGCTATACAATGAGCAGTTCTTC.

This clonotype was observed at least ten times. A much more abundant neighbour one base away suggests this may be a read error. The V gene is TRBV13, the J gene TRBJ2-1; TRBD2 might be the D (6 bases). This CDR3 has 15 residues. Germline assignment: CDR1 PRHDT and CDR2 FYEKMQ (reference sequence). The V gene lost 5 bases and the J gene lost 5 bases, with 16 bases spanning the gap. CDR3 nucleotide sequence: TGTGCCAGCAGCCAGTATTGGGACTGGAACAATGAGCAGTTCTTC. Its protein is CASSQYWDWNNEQFF. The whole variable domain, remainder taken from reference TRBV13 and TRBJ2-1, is AAGVIQSPRHLIKEKRETATLKCYPIPRHDTVYWYQQGPGQDPQFLISFYEKMQSDKGSIPDRFSAQQFSDYHSELNMSSLELGDSALYFCASSQYWDWNNEQFFGPGTRLTVL.

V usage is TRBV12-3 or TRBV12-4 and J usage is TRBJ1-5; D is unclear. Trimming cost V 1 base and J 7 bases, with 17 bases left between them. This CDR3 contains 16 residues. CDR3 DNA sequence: TGTGCCAGCAGTTTAGAAGGATTAAGGATAGAACAGCCCCAGCATTTT. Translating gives CASSLEGLRIEQPQHF.

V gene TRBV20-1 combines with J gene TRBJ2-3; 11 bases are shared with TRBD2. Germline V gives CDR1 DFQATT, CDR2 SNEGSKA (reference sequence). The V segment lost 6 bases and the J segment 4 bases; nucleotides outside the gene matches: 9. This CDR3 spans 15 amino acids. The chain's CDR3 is CSAPDSGGAADTQYF. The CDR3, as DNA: TGCAGTGCACCCGATAGCGGGGGGGCCGCAGATACGCAGTATTTT.